In this sample, the clone carrying this T cell receptor beta chain turned up many times. Germline loops: CDR1 MNHEY, CDR2 SMNVEV (reference sequence). This CDR3 comprises 16 residues. V was trimmed by 3 bases and J by 2 bases, leaving 15 bases between them. The data were taken from a study of T cells in Graves' hyperthyroidism and ophthalmopathy. There were TCR beta CDR3 regions amplified from RNA transcripts. Primed by the HTBI set, a first-round RT-PCR was run on the TCR CDR3. TCRdb re-analysed the multiplex PCR reads in MiXCR, keeping a single row per CDR3 protein. The sample consists of some 370,000 distinct CDR3 sequences, roughly 15% of them appearing once.

Sample: blood. The rearrangement joins TRBV27 to TRBJ2-3; weak D call: TRBD2 (6 bases). This sequence originates from a woman aged 25 to 39 with Graves' hyperthyroidism that later progressed to Graves' ophthalmopathy. The CDR3 DNA reads as TGTGCCAGCAGTTTCCTACGAGGCGGGGCCACAGATACGCAGTATTTT. It is translated as CASSFLRGGATDTQYF.